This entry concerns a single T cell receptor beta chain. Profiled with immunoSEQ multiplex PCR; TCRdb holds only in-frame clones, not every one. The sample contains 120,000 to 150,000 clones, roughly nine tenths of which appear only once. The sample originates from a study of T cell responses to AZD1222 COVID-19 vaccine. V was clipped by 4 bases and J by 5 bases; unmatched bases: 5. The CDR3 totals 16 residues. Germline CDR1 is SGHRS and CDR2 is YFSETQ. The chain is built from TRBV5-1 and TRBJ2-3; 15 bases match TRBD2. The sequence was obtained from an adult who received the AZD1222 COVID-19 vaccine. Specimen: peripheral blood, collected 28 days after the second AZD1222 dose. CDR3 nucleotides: TGCGCCAGCAGCACAGGACTAGCGGGAGGGGAAGATACGCAGTATTTT. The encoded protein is CASSTGLAGGEDTQYF.